This T cell receptor beta chain was observed in a study of human T cells and chemical hapten exposure. This clonotype was picked up a small number of times. Germline CDR1 reads MNHEY; CDR2 reads SMNVEV (reference sequence). V was clipped by 4 bases and J by 4 bases; unmatched bases: 6. This CDR3 is built from 14 residues. Each CDR3 protein is one row after TCRdb ran MiXCR on the RACE reads. The data contain a few hundred thousand distinct CDR3 sequences, roughly 7.7% of them singletons. The sample's time point: pre-sensitization, week 0. This sample's treatment: therapeutic diphenylcyclopropenone sensitization with weekly scalp DPC.

The clonotype comes from a young man with alopecia areata. Some clones in this sample may be carry-over from other donors' samples. This specimen consisted of whole blood, obtained in connection with sensitization to the hapten diphenylcyclopropenone (DPC). V and J are TRBV27 and TRBJ1-2, with TRBD1 identical over 7 bases. This chain's CDR3 is CASSSPGQFYGYTF. The CDR3 DNA reads TGTGCCAGCAGTTCACCGGGACAGTTCTATGGCTACACCTTC.